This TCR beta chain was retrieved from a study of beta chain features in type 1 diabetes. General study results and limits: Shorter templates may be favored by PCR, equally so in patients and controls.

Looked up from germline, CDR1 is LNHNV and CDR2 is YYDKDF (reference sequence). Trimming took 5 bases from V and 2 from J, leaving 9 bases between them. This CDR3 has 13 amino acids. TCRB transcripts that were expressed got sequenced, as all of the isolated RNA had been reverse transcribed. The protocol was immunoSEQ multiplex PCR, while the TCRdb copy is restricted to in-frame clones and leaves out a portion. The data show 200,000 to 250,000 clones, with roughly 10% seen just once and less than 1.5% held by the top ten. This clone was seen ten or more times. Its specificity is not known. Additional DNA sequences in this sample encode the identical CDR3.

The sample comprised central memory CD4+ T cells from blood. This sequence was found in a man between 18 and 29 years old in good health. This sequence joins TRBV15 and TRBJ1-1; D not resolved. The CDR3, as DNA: TGTGCCACCAGCGCTCGAGGAAACACTGAAGCTTTCTTT. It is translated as CATSARGNTEAFF.